This T cell receptor beta chain was obtained from a study of T cell repertoires in cytomegalovirus infection. MiXCR was run by TCRdb on the reads, yielding one entry per CDR3 protein. The table has approximately 630,000 distinct CDR3 sequences, 20% to 25% seen once. CDR1 is SEHNR, CDR2 FQNEAQ, per germline (reference sequence). V shed 2 bases and J 4 bases; nucleotides not matched to a gene: 12. CDR3 length: 17 residues. This clonotype was detected only a few times. The sample taken for sequencing was CD8+ T cells from PBMCs. This sequence joins TRBV7-9 and TRBJ2-3; 7 nucleotides agree with TRBD1. This clonotype was obtained from a human donor in good health (CMV status not recorded). Some clones in this sample may be carry-over from other donors' samples. The CDR3 bases are TGTGCCAGCAGCTTACCAGTGGCAGGGGGTCCCGCAGATACGCAGTATTTT. Encoded protein: CASSLPVAGGPADTQYF.